This T cell receptor beta chain was captured by sequencing in a study of cytomegalovirus exposure and HLA in healthy donors (dated by TCRdb to 2016 to 2017). Background for the entire study: According to an earlier analysis of a few hundred of the donors, some 180 million T cells yielded 90 million to 140 million unique TCR beta sequences and less than 300 Gb of sequence data. An early release that covered roughly 600 HLA-typed donors contained around 300 gigabases of sequencing data and 70 million to 100 million unique TCR sequences. The genetic ancestry cluster associated with self-reported Caucasian donors included over 80% of the roughly 400 genotyped donors. The aim of the study was to test whether cataloging public T cell receptors could identify signatures of past pathogen exposure. The study profiled the T cell repertoires of 550 to 700 subjects by immunosequencing and related them to cytomegalovirus serostatus. A separate validation cohort of roughly 130 different subjects was used in addition to the 666-subject first cohort. To predict cytomegalovirus infection status, the study combined high-throughput TCR immunosequencing, statistical association of individual TCRs with disease status, and machine learning. To study patterns of TCR occurrence, a later analysis re-analyzed previously published TCR beta repertoires from several hundred donors and added high-resolution HLA genotyping. Rather than using new phenotypic data, the later analysis identified candidate immune exposures from TCR beta sequences and from how often those sequences occurred across donors. In an earlier analysis of 500 to 650 of the donors, high-throughput TCR beta sequencing was used to judge whether each TCR beta V gene segment behaved as functional or pseudogenic. Alongside the repertoire data, information on donor age, sex, ethnicity and CMV serostatus was compiled. A later genetic analysis used genome-wide SNP genotypes for about 65% of the 666 donors, treating that subset as a discovery cohort. All discovery cohort repertoires had been generated using a single sequencing platform. Both class I and class II loci were covered by HLA typing, at four-digit resolution. Typing coverage varied by locus: roughly 620-630 donors for A, B, C, DRB1 and DQB1; approximately 520 for DQA1; about 600 for DPA1; roughly 450 for DPB1. Because of strong linkage in the cohort, four or five DR-DQ haplotypes were treated as single units for association and clustering. Among about 400 genotyped donors of the cohort, an average of approximately 240,000 unique TCR beta nucleotide sequences was sequenced per donor, of which about 18% were non-productive. What the authors observed across the whole study: In both the original and validation cohorts, the classifier was reported to diagnose cytomegalovirus status with high specificity and sensitivity. Because HLA typing was missing for some donors at each locus, association tests included only the typed subset. Broadly in line with IMGT annotations, most TCR beta V segments showed up in productive rearrangements about 90% or about 30% of the time in an earlier analysis of approximately 600 of the donors. According to the authors, the approach could potentially be generalized to other disease states and immunological phenotypes. The only immune exposure information available for the cohort was CMV serostatus. A later analysis found that TCR association rates varied across HLA loci, with DRB1 alleles showing the most associated TCRs and HLA-C alleles the fewest. When HLA alleles, especially DR and DQ, strongly co-occurred, attributing TCR associations to individual alleles was difficult. This cohort had only TCR beta chains sequenced, and the lack of alpha or paired-chain data limited which features could be detected. According to a later genetic analysis, donors in an Asian-associated ancestry cluster had fewer N-insertions in productive TCRs than the approximately 630-donor mean. Most CMV-associated TCR beta chains appeared to be HLA-restricted in a later analysis, and the HLA associations seemed to be driven largely by CMV exposure. The 87-base-pair reads could not distinguish some IMGT-functional V segments, including TRBV6-2 and TRBV6-3, so those segments were excluded. Presence/absence analyses assumed roughly uniform sequencing depth across donors, an assumption that may not hold. A group of highly shared sequence variants was considered likely to be a technical artifact of the sequencing pipeline. Most TCR sequences were observed very rarely across donors, whereas some public TCRs were present in many individuals. Compared with equally common non-associated chains, HLA-associated TCR beta chains in a later analysis were more clonally expanded and had lower generation probabilities. Linkage disequilibrium might explain the correlated functional status among segregating V segments, but an unknown experimental factor could not be excluded. According to a later analysis, parvovirus B19, influenza, CMV and Epstein-Barr virus appeared linked to several top co-occurrence clusters. In a later genetic analysis, a missense DCLRE1C variant was associated with V-gene and J-gene trimming of TCR beta chains, and the association was replicated in an independent cohort. Specific HLA alleles were associated with 15,000 to 20,000 TCR beta sequences at a false discovery rate of 0.05 in a later analysis. Because counts were too low, more than 15 rarely observed V segments, including chromosome 9 orphons, were excluded from the earlier analysis of around 590 of the donors. A further reported finding was that TCR beta sequences accurately predicted the HLA-A and HLA-B alleles for most subjects in the first cohort. In vitro tests confirmed that a few of the cytomegalovirus-associated TCR beta chains recognize cytomegalovirus antigens. The study listed over 150 TCR beta chains as associated with cytomegalovirus.

Receptors were amplified or captured by the immunoSEQ multiplex PCR assay. For the multiplex PCR, a mixture combining 60 forward primers for TCR Vbeta segments and 13 reverse primers for TCR Jbeta segments was used. A multiplex PCR assay on genomic DNA amplified the CDR3 region of rearranged TCR beta genes. The Illumina HiSeq System was used to sequence the amplified TCR beta libraries as 87-base-pair reads. In the original analysis: A later analysis counted tens of millions of unique TCR beta chains across the 550 to 800 repertoires, and around 12 million of these chains were shared by at least two donors. Raw reads were error-corrected and collapsed into unique sequences by a nearest-neighbor algorithm in which closely related sequences were merged to remove PCR and sequencing errors. V, D and J gene segments were assigned by aligning CDR3 sequences to IMGT reference sequences. For a sequence to be retained, a match of at least six nucleotides to both a V gene segment and a J gene segment was required. Rearrangements were classified as productive when the CDR3 lacked stop codons and remained in frame with V and J, and all other rearrangements were classified as non-productive. Following IMGT convention, CDR3 was defined as the stretch from the second conserved V-encoded cysteine to the conserved J-encoded phenylalanine. In an earlier analysis of 550 to 650 of the donors, sequences lacking an unambiguous match to a single V gene segment were excluded. In an earlier analysis of 587 of the donors, V segments were called functional above 56.7% productive rearrangements and were called segregating when the between-donor standard deviation exceeded 5%. A statistical classification framework was built to diagnose cytomegalovirus status from the catalog of TCR beta chain sequences. In a later analysis, TCR nucleotide sequences were compared against IMGT/GENE-DB human TR gene sequences so that V and J genes could be assigned. Using the TCRdist pipeline, a later analysis assigned CDR3 sequences along with most-parsimonious VDJ recombination scenarios. In a later analysis, every TCR beta chain was defined by the combination of its CDR3 amino acid sequence and its V-gene family, and reads without a unique V-gene family were dropped. In a later analysis, several hundred highly shared, low-generation-probability nucleotide sequences were removed to address suspected cross-contamination and a sequencing artifact. In a later analysis, a clonal expansion index was calculated for each public chain from normalized within-repertoire ranks of inferred template counts. In a later analysis, generation probabilities were computed with a VDJ recombination model fitted to out-of-frame rearrangements, and the resulting probabilities were checked against IGoR. In a later analysis, hypergeometric tests were used to score TCR-TCR, TCR-HLA and TCR-CMV co-occurrence, with a repertoire-size bias correction applied to TCR pairs. False discovery rates were estimated in a later analysis by permuting HLA or CMV assignments 20 times. In a later analysis, co-occurring TCRs were grouped with DBSCAN, and TCRdist sequence similarity was added when clustering was performed within HLA-allele-positive subsets. Repertoires with fewer than 30,000 or more than 120,000 public chains, plus five repertoires with anomalous nucleotide sharing, were excluded from co-occurrence clustering. As stored in TCRdb, this immuneACCESS dataset retains in-frame rearrangements with V and J assigned. A fraction of the clones does not appear; measured against another copy, unresolved V genes explain less than half of the discrepancy, and the remainder lacks a known reason. The V and J calls and the clone size are those of that table, but D and trimming were determined from the DNA. In this sample's table one finds roughly 110,000 clones. Around 3.4% of the sample belongs to the ten largest clones.

About this clone: Its antigen remains unidentified.

The cohort consisted of hundreds of healthy bone marrow donors. At the time of sampling, all cohort members were nominally healthy, though unrecorded immune exposures were likely present. The donor tested CMV seronegative and was one of the 352 seronegative cohort members. A peripheral blood sample was provided by each donor, and peripheral blood mononuclear cells were used for TCR beta sequencing. Genomic DNA extraction from the blood cell samples was performed with the Qiagen DNeasy Blood Extraction Kit. The germline V gene sets CDR1 to SGHTA and CDR2 to FQGNSA. Reading from cysteine to phenylalanine, the CDR3 counts 15 amino acids. CDR3 DNA is the only sequence kept; it has 45 bases, read in frame from the first base. V lost 2 bases and J lost 3 bases; the stretch between them is 11 bases long.

Sample: PBMCs. The sequence joins TRBV7-2 to TRBJ1-3; TRBD1 might be the D gene, on 5 matching bases. The source is a man younger than 40 in good health and CMV-seronegative. The nucleotides are TGTGCCAGCAGCTTATCTCCAGGGAATGGAAACACCATATATTTT. This codes for CASSLSPGNGNTIYF. Reference TRBV7-2 and TRBJ1-3 proteins supply the regions before and after the CDR3; the full variable domain is: GAGVSQSPSNKVTEKGKDVELRCDPISGHTALYWYRQSLGQGLEFLIYFQGNSAPDKSGLPSDRFSAERTGGSVSTLTIQRTQQEDSAVYLCASSLSPGNGNTIYFGEGSWLTVV.